These 10 T cell receptor beta chains share one sample of origin, sequenced in a study of blood T cells in healthy people across ages (dated by TCRdb to between 2014 and 2017). The library was generated by 5' RACE. TCRdb names Illumina HiSeq 2500 as the instrument used. A second roughly 6 to 11 cycle PCR used a sample-barcoded 5' primer and a J-beta primer mix. TCRdb itself trimmed the public reads at Q25 with fastp, ran MiXCR and retained productive beta chains. Identical CDR3 proteins give one entry, which carries the most common genes and DNA. The sample yields some 1.6 million distinct CDR3 sequences; about 31% were counted once. Clones ranked in the top ten supply about 10% of the sample. Input material: blood. The receptors originated from a woman in her twenties or thirties in good health.

This clonotype has a handful of counts. The chain combines TRBV7-9 with TRBJ1-2; TRBD1 is a possible D gene (5 bases). Per germline, CDR1 SEHNR and CDR2 FQNEAQ (reference sequence). The CDR3 is made up of 13 amino acids. Trimming stripped 5 bases from V and 3 bases from J, with 10 bases between. The CDR3: CASSPARDYGYTF. The CDR3 region has the DNA TGTGCCAGCAGCCCGGCCAGGGACTATGGCTACACCTTC.

This chain joins TRBV27 and TRBJ2-5, with D tentatively TRBD1 (5 bases). CDR1 is MNHEY, CDR2 SMNVEV, per germline (reference sequence). The CDR3 consists of 14 residues. Trimming took off 7 bases at V and 1 base at J, with 13 bases between the two ends. The CDR3 bases are TGTGCCAGCAAGGGGCCGCCCTTCCAAGAGACCCAGTACTTC. It codes for CASKGPPFQETQYF.

Here the CDR3 reads CASSKGRALNYGYTF. In nucleotides, the CDR3 is TGTGCCAGCAGTAAAGGACGCGCGCTAAACTATGGCTACACCTTC. The V call is TRBV6-2 or TRBV6-3, the J call TRBJ1-2; no definite D call. V was clipped by 5 bases and J by 2 bases, with 15 bases between them. Germline V gene sequence: CDR1 MNHEY, CDR2 SVGEGT. This CDR3 is 15 amino acids long.

This clonotype occurred once. The V call is TRBV13, the J call TRBJ2-5, with D perhaps matching TRBD1 (6 bases). The germline V gene has CDR1 PRHDT and CDR2 FYEKMQ (reference sequence). V was clipped by 5 bases and J by 11 bases, with 27 bases between them. The CDR3 is 16 amino acids. The CDR3 DNA follows: TGTGCCAGCAGCCTGGGGGACGCCCGGGGACACAATGAGCAGTACTTC. Residues: CASSLGDARGHNEQYF. The complete variable domain, with remaining parts taken from reference TRBV13 and TRBJ2-5, reads AAGVIQSPRHLIKEKRETATLKCYPIPRHDTVYWYQQGPGQDPQFLISFYEKMQSDKGSIPDRFSAQQFSDYHSELNMSSLELGDSALYFCASSLGDARGHNEQYFGPGTRLLVL.

Turning to this clonotype: A much larger clone lies a single base off, so this may be a read error. The rearrangement uses TRBV28 and TRBJ2-5; 11 bases line up with TRBD1. This CDR3 has 15 amino acids. CDR1 and CDR2 (germline): MDHEN, SYDVKM. DNA of the CDR3: TGTGTCAGCAGTCCCGGGACAGGGGGTGTTGAGACCCAGTACTTC. This translates into CVSSPGTGGVETQYF.

V and J are TRBV6-5 and TRBJ2-7, with 7 bases that match TRBD1. There are 15 residues in the CDR3. The V and J ends lost 0 bases and 2 bases, in that order; junction bases with no gene match: 4. CDR1 is MNHEY and CDR2 is SVGAGI in the germline V gene. DNA of the CDR3: TGTGCCAGCAGTTACTCTGAACAGGGGACCTACGAGCAGTACTTC. This codes for CASSYSEQGTYEQYF.

This clonotype occurred a few times. This CDR3 is CAWTRQGVYGYTF. CDR3 bases: TGTGCCTGGACGCGACAGGGGGTCTATGGCTACACCTTC. V usage is TRBV30 and J usage is TRBJ1-2, with 9 bases fitting TRBD1. With V trimmed by 4 bases and J by 4 bases, 4 bases remained unmatched. Germline V CDR1 and CDR2: GTSNPN, SVGIG (reference sequence). The CDR3 totals 13 residues.

The sample holds a few counts of this clonotype. This chain joins TRBV7-8 and TRBJ1-4, with 7 bases fitting TRBD1. The J segment lost 5 bases and the V segment lost 5 bases, leaving 11 bases of the junction unmatched. Looked up from germline, CDR1 is SGHVS and CDR2 is FQNEAQ. This CDR3 comprises 16 residues. Here the CDR3 reads CASSPPPGGRNEKLFF. The CDR3 region has the DNA TGTGCCAGCAGCCCCCCCCCAGGGGGTCGAAATGAAAAACTGTTTTTT.

A few counts support this clonotype. The chain employs TRBV20-1 and TRBJ2-1; 11 nucleotides agree with TRBD2. The CDR3 sequence is 16 residues long. The V segment lost 1 base and the J segment 10 bases; nucleotides outside the gene matches: 12. From germline, CDR1 is DFQATT and CDR2 SNEGSKA (reference sequence). The CDR3 DNA follows: TGCAGTGCTAGAGCCTATACTAGCGGGAGAGTGTGGGAGCAGTTCTTC. Translation: CSARAYTSGRVWEQFF.

A word on this clonotype: Given a much more abundant clone one base away, this may be a read error. The chain joins TRBV4-2 to TRBJ2-7, with 11 bases matching TRBD1. Germline V lookup: CDR1 LGHNA, CDR2 YNFKEQ. CDR3 length equals 15 residues. The CDR3 DNA follows: TGTGCCGGCAGCGCGGACAGGGGGCAAGGGTACGAGCAGTACTTC. It encodes CAGSADRGQGYEQYF.